The TCR beta chain described here comes from a study of glioma-infiltrating T cells. General study results and limits: Non-neoplastic patients had below-expected tissue-blood divergence, while all gliomas exceeded expectation. Tissue and blood shared very few CDR3 sequences.

This clonotype was seen only a few times. Its target is not known. The CDR3 extends over 13 amino acids. In germline, CDR1 is LNHDA, CDR2 SQIVND (reference sequence). Trimming stripped 6 bases from V and 4 bases from J, with 13 bases between. Amplification of TCR alpha and beta CDR3 regions from RNA used iRepertoire nested multiplex PCR. One-step reverse transcription and amplification started from around 100-400 ng of tissue mRNA or PBMC total RNA. From the multiplex PCR reads, TCRdb called clonotypes with MiXCR, one entry per CDR3 protein. The data hold 150,000 to 200,000 distinct CDR3 sequences, with approximately 30% observed a single time.

The chain carries TRBV19 and TRBJ2-7; D call uncertain. This TCR was sampled from a human donor with low-grade glioma or glioblastoma, undergoing nonglioma brain surgery, or in good health (not recorded which). Sequencing input: glioma tissue, nonneoplastic brain tissue, or PBMCs (not recorded which). CDR3 bases: TGTGCCAGTAGGTCGGGTCCTTCATACGAGCAGTACTTC. Its protein product is CASRSGPSYEQYF.